This T cell receptor beta chain was recorded in a study of shared clonotypes between healthy human individuals. Profiled with immunoSEQ multiplex PCR; TCRdb holds only in-frame clones, not every one. The sample consists of a few million clones, roughly 90% of them appearing once. The CDR3 is made up of 16 amino acids. Germline lookup yields CDR1 WSHSY and CDR2 SAAADI. V was clipped by 4 bases and J by 7 bases, with 20 bases between them. This rearrangement joins TRBV10-2 to TRBJ2-1; weak D call: TRBD1 (5 bases). Sample: naive CD4+ T cells from PBMCs. Sample subset: CD45RA+ positively selected. The receptor was derived from a man aged 18 to 35 in good health. Some clones in this sample may be carry-over from other donors' samples. The CDR3 DNA sequence: TGCGCCAGCAGTGCCCCGGACAAGCGCGGCCGAAATGAGCAGTTCTTC. It yields the protein CASSAPDKRGRNEQFF.